The 17 T cell receptor beta chains in this list originate from one sample, sequenced in a study of Graves' ophthalmopathy and Graves' hyperthyroidism. The authors amplified TCR beta CDR3 regions from RNA transcripts. An initial RT-PCR round employing HTBI primers preceded a second-round multiplex PCR. In TCRdb, the multiplex PCR reads were re-called with MiXCR into one record per CDR3 protein. The data hold about 640,000 distinct CDR3 sequences, with 35% to 45% observed a single time. Sequences were obtained from peripheral blood. The receptors derive from an adult man with Graves' ophthalmopathy.

This clonotype occurred many times. The chain uses TRBV2 and TRBJ2-7; 10 bases line up with TRBD1. Germline lookup yields CDR1 SNHLY and CDR2 FYNNEI. With 8 bases clipped from V and 6 bases from J, the junction kept 7 bases outside the gene matches. The CDR3 totals 13 residues. In DNA, the CDR3 is TGTGCCAGCGGGGGCGGGACAGGGGTCGAGCAGTACTTC. This translates into CASGGGTGVEQYF.

There are many counts of this clonotype. This chain links TRBV7-8 with TRBJ2-5, with TRBD2 as a possible D gene (5 bases). Germline values: CDR1 SGHVS, CDR2 FQNEAQ. V gave up 1 base and J gave up 1 base, with 13 bases separating them. The CDR3 has 16 amino acids. CDR3 nucleotides: TGTGCCAGCAGCTTAGAGGGTGGGAGACCCCAAGAGACCCAGTACTTC. Its translation: CASSLEGGRPQETQYF.

On this clonotype itself: A much more abundant neighbour one base away suggests this may be a read error. The chain has TRBV7-9 and TRBJ1-1; a weak D match, TRBD1 (5 bases). Between the trimmed V and J ends, which lost 4 bases and 4 bases, there was a span of 19 bases. Germline CDR1 and CDR2: SEHNR and FQNEAQ (reference sequence). The CDR3 sequence is 16 residues long. The CDR3 reads CASSSRGLGDGTEAFF. As DNA, the CDR3 is TGTGCCAGCAGCTCCCGGGGTCTCGGGGACGGCACTGAAGCTTTCTTT.

The chain combines TRBV7-9 with TRBJ1-5, with 9 bases identical to TRBD1. V dropped 4 bases and J dropped 6; count of bases not matched to a gene: 7. The length of the CDR3 is 15 residues. The germline V gene encodes CDR1 SEHNR and CDR2 FQNEAQ (reference sequence). CDR3 sequence reads: CASSSEQGAGQPQHF. The CDR3 DNA follows: TGTGCCAGCAGCTCGGAACAGGGGGCGGGTCAGCCCCAGCATTTT.

Many counts were recorded for this clonotype. V is TRBV7-9 and J is TRBJ1-2, with 9 bases identical to TRBD1. Germline values: CDR1 SEHNR, CDR2 FQNEAQ (reference sequence). The trim removed 5 bases at V and 3 bases at J, leaving 10 bases unmatched. The CDR3 is 16 amino acids. CDR3 in DNA: TGTGCCAGCAGCCCCCCCGGACAGGGGATCCACTATGGCTACACCTTC. Its protein is CASSPPGQGIHYGYTF.

The chain links TRBV7-2 to TRBJ1-3; the match to TRBD1 covers 7 bases. The CDR3 contains 17 residues. After removal of 0 bases from V and 3 bases from J, the junction contained 8 bases not matched to a gene. CDR1 and CDR2 from the germline V gene are SGHTA and FQGNSA. The CDR3 here is CASSLAAQTGLGNTIYF. The CDR3 DNA reads TGTGCCAGCAGCTTAGCGGCTCAGACAGGGCTTGGAAACACCATATATTTT.

The genes are TRBV29-1 and TRBJ2-1, with 8 bases that match TRBD1. With V trimmed by 5 bases and J by 4 bases, 13 bases remained unmatched. The V gene's germline CDR1 is SQVTM and CDR2 ANQGSEA. The CDR3 runs to 16 residues. CDR3 DNA sequence: TGCAGCGTTAAGATGAATGGACAGGGATCTTACAATGAGCAGTTCTTC. Residues: CSVKMNGQGSYNEQFF.

This clonotype was detected many times. The V and J genes are TRBV20-1 and TRBJ1-5; tentative D call: TRBD1 (5 bases). Trimming removed 6 bases from V and 0 bases from J, with 12 bases in between. Germline CDR1 DFQATT, CDR2 SNEGSKA (reference sequence). The CDR3 covers 14 residues. CDR3: CSATTGYSNQPQHF. CDR3 bases: TGCAGTGCCACAACAGGTTATAGCAATCAGCCCCAGCATTTT.

This clonotype occurred many times. V and J are TRBV19 and TRBJ2-2; D gene unclear. V was pared by 2 bases and J by 5 bases, with 9 bases between. This CDR3 has 14 residues. CDR1 LNHDA and CDR2 SQIVND come from the germline V gene (reference sequence). CDR3 sequence: CASSIQDRTGELFF. The CDR3 region has the DNA TGTGCCAGTAGTATACAGGATCGGACCGGGGAGCTGTTTTTT.

This clonotype has more than one count but fewer than ten. This chain joins TRBV5-1 and TRBJ1-4; D is undetermined. The CDR3 is 13 amino acids. Germline CDR1 SGHRS, CDR2 YFSETQ. Trimming cost V 6 bases and J 0 bases, with 6 bases left between them. CDR3 bases: TGCGCCAGCAAACCCGCAACTAATGAAAAACTGTTTTTT. This gives the protein CASKPATNEKLFF.

The V and J genes are TRBV5-8 and TRBJ2-2; D gene unclear. The CDR3 loop spans 14 amino acids. Trimming cost V 5 bases and J 6 bases, with 14 bases left between them. Germline CDR1 reads SGHTS; CDR2 reads YDEGEE. The CDR3 sequence is CASSPLTRPGELFF. CDR3 sequence (DNA): TGTGCCAGCAGTCCCCTCACACGGCCCGGGGAGCTGTTTTTT.

Comments on this clonotype: A much larger clone differs from this one at a single base, so this may be a read error. The chain couples TRBV7-9 to TRBJ2-2; D might be TRBD2 (5 bases). Germline CDR1 is SEHNR and CDR2 is FQNEAQ (reference sequence). The CDR3 covers 14 residues. The CDR3 loop reads CASSPYTNTGELLF. The CDR3 region has the DNA TGTGCCAGCAGCCCGTACACGAACACCGGGGAGCTGCTTTTT.

The chain carries TRBV7-9 and TRBJ2-6, with D hard to call. Germline-derived CDR1 and CDR2 are SEHNR and FQNEAQ (reference sequence). This CDR3 region has 15 residues. V was clipped by 5 bases and J by 4 bases, with 12 bases between them. In DNA, the CDR3 is TGTGCCAGCAGCACCCGGGCCTCCGGGGCCAACGTCCTGACTTTC. Protein: CASSTRASGANVLTF.

The chain has TRBV7-2 and TRBJ2-7; the match to TRBD2 covers 7 bases. V lost 3 bases, J lost 3 bases, and 8 bases stayed unmatched. The length of the CDR3 is 15 residues. Per germline, CDR1 SGHTA and CDR2 FQGNSA. The CDR3 loop is CASSFGLADFYEQYF. The CDR3 bases are TGTGCCAGCAGCTTCGGGCTAGCGGATTTCTACGAGCAGTACTTC.

Turning to this clonotype: A much more abundant neighbour one base away suggests this may be a read error. This chain joins TRBV9 and TRBJ2-7; D is unresolved. Deletions cut 3 bases from V and 2 bases from J, with 12 bases between. CDR1 is SGDLS, CDR2 YYNGEE, per germline. The CDR3 sequence is 14 residues long. As DNA, the CDR3 is TGTGCCAGCAGCGGGGAAAGGCCGCCCTACGAGCAGTACTTC. Translation: CASSGERPPYEQYF.

This clonotype has at least ten counts. The V call is TRBV5-1, the J call TRBJ1-1; maybe TRBD1 (6 bases). V was shortened by 3 bases and J by 8 bases, with 14 bases between the two germline ends. Germline loops: CDR1 SGHRS, CDR2 YFSETQ. The CDR3 runs to 13 residues. The CDR3 reads CASSSGHPTEAFF. DNA of the CDR3: TGCGCCAGCAGCTCGGGACACCCCACGGAAGCTTTCTTT.

This chain links TRBV20-1 with TRBJ2-7, with TRBD2 as a possible D gene (7 bases). The germline V gene encodes CDR1 DFQATT and CDR2 SNEGSKA (reference sequence). The CDR3 runs to 15 residues. V lost 3 bases and J 2 bases, leaving 17 bases between the germline ends. The CDR3 sequence is CSASGRGQNPYEQYF. The CDR3 DNA reads TGCAGTGCTAGTGGGCGGGGGCAGAATCCCTACGAGCAGTACTTC.